Shown below are 22 T cell receptor beta chains from a single sample sequenced in a study of cytomegalovirus exposure and HLA in healthy donors (dated by TCRdb to between 2016 and 2019). Libraries were constructed by the immunoSEQ multiplex PCR assay. For the multiplex PCR, a mixture combining 60 forward primers for TCR Vbeta segments and 13 reverse primers for TCR Jbeta segments was used. TCRdb took over this immuneACCESS table, retaining in-frame rearrangements with V and J assigned. Such tables are incomplete; in checked studies, under half of the missing clones stem from an unresolved V gene, and the remainder is unexplained. Across this sample there are 110,000 or so clones, with around 77% seen only once. The ten top clones hold approximately 5% of the sample. Input material: PBMCs. These receptors all come from a woman aged 25 to 39 in good health and CMV-seropositive.

This clone was seen only a few times. The chain couples TRBV12-5 to TRBJ1-1; maybe TRBD1 (5 bases). The CDR3 has 14 residues. CDR1 LGHNT and CDR2 FRNRAP come from the germline V gene. Trimming removed 4 bases from V and 1 base from J, with 10 bases in between. The CDR3 DNA reads as TGTGCTAGTGGTTCACCTCAGGGGAACACTGAAGCTTTCTTT. Encoded protein: CASGSPQGNTEAFF.

The J gene is TRBJ2-3, the V gene TRBV2; 10 bases are shared with TRBD2. This CDR3 contains 15 residues. The J segment lost 4 bases and the V segment lost 6 bases, leaving 7 bases of the junction unmatched. CDR1 and CDR2 (germline): SNHLY, FYNNEI. CDR3 in amino acids: CASRGTSESADTQYF. The CDR3 DNA is TGTGCCAGCAGGGGGACTAGCGAGTCGGCAGATACGCAGTATTTT.

V and J are TRBV5-1 and TRBJ1-4; 9 nucleotides agree with TRBD1. Per germline, CDR1 SGHRS and CDR2 YFSETQ. This CDR3 region has 14 residues. The trim removed 7 bases at V and 13 bases at J, leaving 14 bases unmatched. The DNA for the CDR3 is TGCGCCAGCCGACCCGGGACAGGGTTGTTTGGACTGTTTTTT. Translated: CASRPGTGLFGLFF.

The gene calls are TRBV15 and TRBJ2-1; TRBD2 matches at 8 bases. CDR1 is LNHNV and CDR2 is YYDKDF in the germline V gene (reference sequence). The CDR3 extends over 14 amino acids. J lost 9 bases, V lost 1 base, and 5 bases had no gene match. CDR3: CATSRAGGPGEQFF. The CDR3 DNA is TGTGCCACCAGCAGAGCGGGGGGGCCTGGTGAGCAGTTCTTC.

CDR3 protein: CASSLGLAGLNEQFF. The DNA of the CDR3 is TGTGCCAGCAGCTTGGGTCTAGCGGGTTTGAATGAGCAGTTCTTC. This chain uses TRBV5-5 with TRBJ2-1; 8 bases are a match to TRBD2. Unmatched junction bases numbered 6, after V lost 0 bases and J lost 7 bases. Germline assignment: CDR1 SGHKS and CDR2 YYEKEE (reference sequence). The CDR3 sequence is 15 residues long. The full variable domain, with the rest looked up from reference TRBV5-5 and TRBJ2-1, is DAGVTQSPTHLIKTRGQQVTLRCSPISGHKSVSWYQQVLGQGPQFIFQYYEKEERGRGNFPDRFSARQFPNYSSELNVNALLLGDSALYLCASSLGLAGLNEQFFGPGTRLTVL.

The chain employs TRBV29-1 and TRBJ1-1; the D gene is possibly TRBD1 (5 bases). The CDR3 covers 18 residues. Trimming stripped 3 bases from V and 1 base from J, with 24 bases between. The germline CDR1 and CDR2 sequences are SQVTM and ANQGSEA. In DNA form, the CDR3 reads TGCAGCGTTGATCCTTTCACAGGTAGCTTTTTTTCGAACACTGAAGCTTTCTTT. Translation gives CSVDPFTGSFFSNTEAFF. The whole variable domain, filled in from reference TRBV29-1 and TRBJ1-1, reads SAVISQKPSRDICQRGTSLTIQCQVDSQVTMMFWYRQQPGQSLTLIATANQGSEATYESGFVIDKFPISRPNLTFSTLTVSNMSPEDSSIYLCSVDPFTGSFFSNTEAFFGQGTRLTVV.

This rearrangement joins TRBV18 to TRBJ2-5, with 14 bases fitting TRBD2. CDR1 KGHSH and CDR2 LQKENI come from the germline V gene. This CDR3 contains 17 residues. V was pared by 4 bases and J by 2 bases, with 6 bases of the junction left unmatched. CDR3 nucleotides: TGTGCCAGCTCACATACGCGGACTAGCGGGGGGCAAGAGACCCAGTACTTC. Translating gives CASSHTRTSGGQETQYF.

The chain is built from TRBV29-1 and TRBJ1-5; D is perhaps TRBD1 (6 bases). This CDR3 has 14 residues. Trimming cost V 6 bases and J 0 bases, with 12 bases left between them. Per germline, CDR1 SQVTM and CDR2 ANQGSEA. The CDR3 protein is CSVKQGSSNQPQHF. The CDR3, as DNA: TGCAGCGTCAAACAGGGATCTAGCAATCAGCCCCAGCATTTT.

The rearrangement joins TRBV23-1 to TRBJ2-3; the match to TRBD2 covers 10 bases. TRBV23-1 is classed as an ORF, of uncertain function. The CDR3 has 17 amino acids. V lost 4 bases and J lost 1; bases outside the gene matches: 8. CDR3 amino acids: CASSRAGGPVGTDTQYF. The CDR3 nucleotides are TGCGCCAGCAGTCGAGCGGGAGGGCCTGTGGGCACAGATACGCAGTATTTT.

DNA of the CDR3: TGTGCCAGTATAGGACAGGGGACACTTTACTATGGCTACACCTTC. Its translation is CASIGQGTLYYGYTF. The J gene is TRBJ1-2, the V gene TRBV19, with 9 positions matching TRBD1. CDR1 and CDR2 (germline): LNHDA, SQIVND (reference sequence). The CDR3 contains 15 residues. J lost 3 bases, V lost 7 bases, and 9 bases had no gene match.

This chain joins TRBV5-1 and TRBJ2-7, with D possibly TRBD2 on 6 matching bases. CDR1 is SGHRS, CDR2 YFSETQ, per germline. The V end was cut by 2 bases, the J end by 7 bases, with 13 bases between. The CDR3 covers 13 residues. CDR3 sequence (DNA): TGCGCCAGCAGCTTATCGGGAGTAGGTGAGCAGTACTTC. Protein sequence: CASSLSGVGEQYF. The whole variable domain, remainder taken from reference TRBV5-1 and TRBJ2-7, is KAGVTQTPRYLIKTRGQQVTLSCSPISGHRSVSWYQQTPGQGLQFLFEYFSETQRNKGNFPGRFSGRQFSNSRSEMNVSTLELGDSALYLCASSLSGVGEQYFGPGTRLTVT.

This sequence joins TRBV7-9 and TRBJ2-7; 7 bases fit TRBD2. J was trimmed by 4 bases and V by 0 bases; bases with no gene match: 6. Germline values: CDR1 SEHNR, CDR2 FQNEAQ (reference sequence). The CDR3 is made up of 15 amino acids. The CDR3 nucleotides are TGTGCCAGCAGCTTAGCGGGACTACAAGGGTACGAGCAGTACTTC. This encodes CASSLAGLQGYEQYF.

The count of this clone is one. This rearrangement joins TRBV19 to TRBJ2-7; D remains ambiguous. Germline V CDR1 and CDR2: LNHDA, SQIVND (reference sequence). Trimming stripped 4 bases from V and 0 bases from J, with 7 bases between. The CDR3 extends over 13 amino acids. CDR3 sequence reads: CASSRGYSYEQYF. The CDR3 DNA is TGTGCCAGTAGTAGAGGTTACTCCTACGAGCAGTACTTC.

The CDR3 nucleotides are TGTGCCAGTAGTATGCGGGCTCCATTCTCCTACGAGCAGTACTTC. Protein sequence: CASSMRAPFSYEQYF. This rearrangement joins TRBV19 to TRBJ2-7; the D gene is possibly TRBD2 (5 bases). The germline gives CDR1 LNHDA, CDR2 SQIVND (reference sequence). This CDR3 spans 15 amino acids. V was clipped by 3 bases and J by 0 bases, with 12 bases between them.

The CDR3: CASSKPGGLAGVPGELFF. The CDR3 bases are TGTGCCAGCAGTAAACCTGGAGGACTAGCGGGAGTACCCGGGGAGCTGTTTTTT. The V and J genes are TRBV25-1 and TRBJ2-2; 13 bases match TRBD2. V lost 5 bases to trimming and J lost 6 bases; unmatched junction nucleotides: 12. Germline V CDR1 and CDR2: MGHDK, SYGVNS. The CDR3 spans 18 residues.

The V gene is TRBV11-2, the J gene TRBJ2-7, with 9 bases matching TRBD2. The CDR3 is made up of 15 amino acids. After removal of 5 bases from V and 1 base from J, the junction contained 6 bases not matched to a gene. Germline V CDR1 and CDR2: SGHAT, FQNNGV. Written as DNA, the CDR3 is TGTGCCAGCAGCACCGGGACTAGCTGGTCCTACGAGCAGTACTTC. This gives the protein CASSTGTSWSYEQYF.

The CDR3: CASSHSGGAYNEQFF. CDR3 bases: TGCGCCAGCAGCCACAGCGGGGGGGCCTACAATGAGCAGTTCTTC. This sequence joins TRBV4-1 and TRBJ2-1, with 10 bases that match TRBD2. In germline, CDR1 is MGHRA, CDR2 YSYEKL. With 3 bases clipped from V and 2 bases from J, the junction kept 1 base outside the gene matches. This CDR3 is 15 amino acids long.

The chain is built from TRBV7-2 and TRBJ2-1, with TRBD2 matching 8 bases. CDR1 SGHTA and CDR2 FQGNSA come from the germline V gene. The V segment lost 2 bases and the J segment 0 bases; nucleotides outside the gene matches: 6. The CDR3 has 17 amino acids. In DNA form, the CDR3 reads TGTGCCAGCAGCTTATTTCAGAGCGGGAGCTCCTACAATGAGCAGTTCTTC. Its protein is CASSLFQSGSSYNEQFF.

The chain joins TRBV7-2 to TRBJ2-3; D might be TRBD2 (5 bases). The V and J ends lost 4 bases and 2 bases respectively, with 16 bases between them. CDR1 SGHTA and CDR2 FQGNSA come from the germline V gene. CDR3 length equals 16 residues. The CDR3 here is CASSSRGSGYTDTQYF. CDR3 bases: TGTGCCAGCAGCTCCCGAGGGAGCGGCTACACAGATACGCAGTATTTT.

The rearrangement joins TRBV11-1 to TRBJ2-4, with D maybe TRBD1 (6 bases). Germline-derived CDR1 and CDR2 are SGHAT and FQDESV (reference sequence). The CDR3 contains 13 residues. The V end lost 1 base, the J end lost 12 bases, and 13 bases lay between the germline ends. In nucleotides, the CDR3 is TGTGCCAGCAGCTTAGTTGGCGGACAGCGTCAGTACTTC. It yields the protein CASSLVGGQRQYF.

The J gene is TRBJ2-7, the V gene TRBV11-2, with a tentative D call TRBD1 (6 bases). This CDR3 is 14 amino acids long. Trimming took off 3 bases at V and 5 bases at J, with 14 bases between the two ends. CDR1 is SGHAT and CDR2 is FQNNGV in the germline V gene. CDR3 protein: CASSFDTPGDEQYF. CDR3 DNA sequence: TGTGCCAGCAGCTTCGACACACCAGGGGACGAGCAGTACTTC.

This chain joins TRBV4-1 and TRBJ2-7; 9 nucleotides line up with TRBD1. Germline V gives CDR1 MGHRA, CDR2 YSYEKL. The CDR3 is 16 amino acids. The V gene end was trimmed by 3 bases and the J gene end by 2 bases; junction bases not matched to a gene: 8. CDR3 nucleotides: TGCGCCAGCAGCCACGCCCCGGGACAGGGAACCTACGAGCAGTACTTC. Translation: CASSHAPGQGTYEQYF.